Described below is a single T cell receptor beta chain sequence and its context. V shed 3 bases and J shed 7 bases, with 16 bases lying between them. Looked up from germline, CDR1 is SGHDT and CDR2 is YYEEEE. The CDR3 contains 14 residues. This specimen belongs to a study of T cell changes during pregnancy in multiple sclerosis. Measured with immunoSEQ multiplex PCR; TCRdb has only the in-frame clones, and not every one. The data show around 33,000 clones, with about 91% seen just once and around 8.2% held by the top ten. The sample was CD8+ T cells from peripheral blood mononuclear cells, taken before pregnancy. This sequence was found in a female donor with multiple sclerosis, enrolled in a pregnancy study. The rearrangement links TRBV5-6 to TRBJ1-1; TRBD1 might be the D (5 bases). CDR3 amino acids: CASSYTTGTGEAFF. Written as DNA, the CDR3 is TGTGCCAGCAGCTATACTACAGGAACAGGTGAAGCTTTCTTT.